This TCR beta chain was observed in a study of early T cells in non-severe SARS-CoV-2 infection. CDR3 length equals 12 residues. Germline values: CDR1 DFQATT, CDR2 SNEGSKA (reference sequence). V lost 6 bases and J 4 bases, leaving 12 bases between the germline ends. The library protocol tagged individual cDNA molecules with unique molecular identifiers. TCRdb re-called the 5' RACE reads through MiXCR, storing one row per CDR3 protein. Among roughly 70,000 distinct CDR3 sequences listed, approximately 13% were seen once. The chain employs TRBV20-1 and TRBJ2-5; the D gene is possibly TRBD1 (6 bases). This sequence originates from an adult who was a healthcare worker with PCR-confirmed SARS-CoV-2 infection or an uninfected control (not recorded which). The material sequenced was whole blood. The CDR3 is CSATGIGETQYF. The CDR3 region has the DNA TGCAGTGCAACAGGGATCGGAGAGACCCAGTACTTC.